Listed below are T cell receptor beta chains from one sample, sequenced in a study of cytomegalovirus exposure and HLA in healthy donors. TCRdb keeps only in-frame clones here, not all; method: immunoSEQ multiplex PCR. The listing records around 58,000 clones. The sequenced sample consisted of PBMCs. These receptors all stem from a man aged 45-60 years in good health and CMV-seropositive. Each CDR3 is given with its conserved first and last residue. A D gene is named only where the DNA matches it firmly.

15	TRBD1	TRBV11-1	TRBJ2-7	TGTGCCAGCAGCCCGCGGACAGGGGGGGACTACGAGCAGTACTTC	CASSPRTGGDYEQYF
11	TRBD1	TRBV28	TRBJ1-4	TGTGCCAGCAGTTTGGACAGGATCCTGTTTTTT	CASSLDRILFF
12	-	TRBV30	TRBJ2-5	TGTGCCTGGGAAAGCCCCCAAGAGACCCAGTACTTC	CAWESPQETQYF
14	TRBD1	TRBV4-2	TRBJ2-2	TGTGCCAGCGGGGACAGGGGCTCTACCGGGGAGCTGTTTTTT	CASGDRGSTGELFF
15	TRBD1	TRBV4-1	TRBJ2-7	TGCGCCAGCAGCCAAGAGAGGGGGCGAATCTACGAGCAGTACTTC	CASSQERGRIYEQYF
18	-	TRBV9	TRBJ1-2	TGTGCCAGCAGCGTAGGGAAGGGGCCTCTTACCCCCCAACGTGGCTACACCTTC	CASSVGKGPLTPQRGYTF
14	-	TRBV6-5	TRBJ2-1	TGTGCCAGCATGACGGCGGACTCCTACAATGAGCAGTTCTTC	CASMTADSYNEQFF
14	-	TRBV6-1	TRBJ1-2	TGTGCCAGCAGCCCGGATGGCGGTAACTATGGCTACACCTTC	CASSPDGGNYGYTF
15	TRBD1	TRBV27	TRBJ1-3	TGTGCCAGCAGCCCTTGGGACAGCTCTGGAAACACCATATATTTT	CASSPWDSSGNTIYF
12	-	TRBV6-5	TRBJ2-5	TGTGCCACCAGGACAGCGCAAGAGACCCAGTACTTC	CATRTAQETQYF
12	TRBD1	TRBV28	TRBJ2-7	TGTGCCAGCAGGCAGGGGGCTGGGGAGCAGTACTTC	CASRQGAGEQYF
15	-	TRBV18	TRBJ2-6	TGTGCCAGCTCACCCATCAGGTCTGGGGCCAACGTCCTGACTTTC	CASSPIRSGANVLTF
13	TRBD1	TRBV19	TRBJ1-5	TGTGCCAGTAGTGACAGGGGTGGTCAGCCCCAGCATTTT	CASSDRGGQPQHF
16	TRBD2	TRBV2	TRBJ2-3	TGTGCCAGCAGTGTAGCAGCGGGAGTAACCACAGATACGCAGTATTTT	CASSVAAGVTTDTQYF
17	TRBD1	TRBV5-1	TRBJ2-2	TGCGCCAGCACCCAACCCCTGGGACAGGGGGCGTCCGGGGAGCTGTTTTTT	CASTQPLGQGASGELFF
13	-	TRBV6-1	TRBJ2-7	TGTGCCAGCAGTGAAATCTTAGACTACGAGCAGTACTTC	CASSEILDYEQYF
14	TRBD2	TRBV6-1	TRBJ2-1	TGTGCCAGCAGTCCCGGGACTAGTTACAATGAGCAGTTCTTC	CASSPGTSYNEQFF
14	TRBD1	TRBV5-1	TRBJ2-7	TGCGCCAGCAGCCAAGACGGACAGGGTGCCGAGCAGTACTTC	CASSQDGQGAEQYF
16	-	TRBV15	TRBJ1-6	TGTGCCACCAGCAGAGATACCCAGTTAACTAATTCACCCCTCCACTTT	CATSRDTQLTNSPLHF
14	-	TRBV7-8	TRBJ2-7	TGTGCCAGCAGCGGCAGACTAGTCGCCTACGAGCAGTACTTC	CASSGRLVAYEQYF
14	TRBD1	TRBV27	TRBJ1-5	TGTGCCAGCAGCCCCGACACAGGGGGCTCGCCCCAGCATTTT	CASSPDTGGSPQHF
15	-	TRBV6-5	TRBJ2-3	TGTGCCAGCAGTTCCTCAGGGGCCCTGTCAGATACGCAGTATTTT	CASSSSGALSDTQYF